The 22 T cell receptor beta chains in this list originate from one sample, sequenced in a study of T-cell reconstitution after alpha-beta-depleted transplantation in children. Unique molecular identifiers were incorporated during preparation of the TCRbeta library. TCRdb re-called the PCR reads through MiXCR, storing one row per CDR3 protein. Of some 340,000 distinct CDR3 sequences in the sample, about 9.4% were seen once. Sequences were derived from PBMCs from the stem cell graft donor, sampled from the stem cell graft. The receptors were sampled from a human donor who donated a stem cell graft to a child with acute lymphoblastic leukemia.

The chain carries TRBV15 and TRBJ2-1; TRBD2 is a possible D gene (6 bases). The germline CDR1 and CDR2 sequences are LNHNV and YYDKDF (reference sequence). Trimming took off 2 bases at V and 5 bases at J, with 13 bases between the two ends. The CDR3 totals 15 residues. The CDR3 reads CATSRPRRENNEQFF. DNA for the CDR3: TGTGCCACCAGCAGACCCCGGAGGGAAAACAATGAGCAGTTCTTC.

This clonotype was recorded a few times. CDR3 bases: TGTGCCAGCAGCCAACTTGAAAGCTCCTACGAGCAGTACTTC. Residues: CASSQLESSYEQYF. This rearrangement joins TRBV3-1 to TRBJ2-7; no firm D call. CDR1 and CDR2 from the germline V gene are LGHDT and YNNKEL (reference sequence). V was cut by 2 bases and J by 0 bases, with 8 bases left in between. The CDR3 loop spans 14 amino acids.

This clonotype was seen only a few times. The V call is TRBV4-3, the J call TRBJ1-2; tentatively, D is TRBD1 (5 bases). V was cut by 1 base and J by 2 bases, with 5 bases left in between. CDR1 is LGHNA, CDR2 YSLEER, per germline. The CDR3 totals 13 residues. The CDR3, as DNA: TGCGCCAGCAGCCAAGCAGGGAACTATGGCTACACCTTC. This gives the protein CASSQAGNYGYTF.

With respect to this clonotype: Sequence at one end of the junction differs from germline and may be a read error. The chain combines TRBV5-5 with TRBJ2-5; D is unclear. CDR3 size: 15 residues. CDR1 is SGHKS, CDR2 YYEKEE, per germline (reference sequence). The CDR3 loop reads CASSIDGGAREAQYF. DNA of the CDR3: TGTGCCAGCAGCATAGATGGCGGAGCCCGAGAGGCCCAGTACTTC.

The table lists this clonotype with a few counts. The CDR3 loop reads CASSGGKGAEKLFF. The CDR3 nucleotides are TGCGCCAGCAGCGGAGGAAAGGGCGCAGAAAAACTGTTTTTT. The rearrangement joins TRBV5-1 to TRBJ1-4; D gene unclear. Trimming took 4 bases from V and 8 from J, leaving 15 bases between them. This CDR3 has 14 amino acids. Germline V gene data show CDR1 as SGHRS and CDR2 as YFSETQ. Drawing the rest from reference TRBV5-1 and TRBJ1-4, the complete variable domain is KAGVTQTPRYLIKTRGQQVTLSCSPISGHRSVSWYQQTPGQGLQFLFEYFSETQRNKGNFPGRFSGRQFSNSRSEMNVSTLELGDSALYLCASSGGKGAEKLFFGSGTQLSVL.

At least ten counts were recorded for this clonotype. V is TRBV12-3 or TRBV12-4 and J is TRBJ2-3; 8 nucleotides agree with TRBD1. V lost 7 bases, J lost 0 bases, and 12 bases stayed unmatched. The CDR3 is 17 amino acids. The CDR3 nucleotides read TGTGCCAGCAACAATCGCCCCGGGACAGGAAGCACAGATACGCAGTATTTT. This gives the protein CASNNRPGTGSTDTQYF.

This clonotype was recorded a few times. The chain links TRBV20-1 to TRBJ2-7; 10 bases are shared with TRBD1. V dropped 6 bases and J dropped 3; count of bases not matched to a gene: 11. The germline CDR1 and CDR2 sequences are DFQATT and SNEGSKA (reference sequence). This CDR3 spans 15 amino acids. CDR3 protein: CSAAGQGYPSYEQYF. DNA for the CDR3: TGCAGTGCGGCGGGACAGGGGTATCCGAGCTACGAGCAGTACTTC.

This clonotype appeared many times. The gene calls are TRBV5-1 and TRBJ2-3; D might be TRBD1 (6 bases). Deletions cut 4 bases from V and 2 bases from J, with 14 bases between. The germline V gene has CDR1 SGHRS and CDR2 YFSETQ. This CDR3 has 15 residues. The CDR3 here is CASSTGAGATDTQYF. CDR3 nucleotide sequence: TGCGCCAGCAGCACCGGAGCAGGGGCCACAGATACGCAGTATTTT.

This clonotype was counted between two and nine times. This rearrangement joins TRBV5-1 to TRBJ2-1; D is undetermined. CDR1 and CDR2 from the germline V gene are SGHRS and YFSETQ. This CDR3 region has 13 residues. V shed 4 bases and J shed 8 bases, with 13 bases lying between them. The CDR3 region is CASSADGGDEQFF. The CDR3 region has the DNA TGCGCCAGCAGCGCTGATGGCGGTGATGAGCAGTTCTTC. The whole variable domain, filled in from reference TRBV5-1 and TRBJ2-1, reads KAGVTQTPRYLIKTRGQQVTLSCSPISGHRSVSWYQQTPGQGLQFLFEYFSETQRNKGNFPGRFSGRQFSNSRSEMNVSTLELGDSALYLCASSADGGDEQFFGPGTRLTVL.

This clonotype was picked up a small number of times. The chain carries TRBV20-1 and TRBJ2-7; TRBD1 aligns across 7 bases. This CDR3 is 16 amino acids long. Germline assignment: CDR1 DFQATT and CDR2 SNEGSKA (reference sequence). V lost 5 bases, J lost 9 bases, and 22 bases stayed unmatched. The CDR3 DNA is TGCAGTGCTTCCCGGATGACGGGACAGCACCCTCTAGGGCAGTACTTC. Translating gives CSASRMTGQHPLGQYF.

The chain joins TRBV12-3 or TRBV12-4 to TRBJ2-7; 9 bases agree with TRBD1. The CDR3 runs to 15 residues. V was pared by 5 bases and J by 2 bases, with 7 bases of the junction left unmatched. As DNA, the CDR3 is TGTGCCAGCAGTGGCCCGGGACAGGGCGCCTACGAGCAGTACTTC. Encoded protein: CASSGPGQGAYEQYF.

This clonotype has a handful of counts. This rearrangement joins TRBV29-1 to TRBJ2-5, with D possibly matching TRBD1 (8 bases). V shed 7 bases and J shed 5 bases, with 20 bases lying between them. CDR1 is SQVTM, CDR2 ANQGSEA, per germline. The CDR3 totals 14 residues. This chain's CDR3 is CSGRKDRGGETQYF. CDR3 nucleotide sequence: TGCAGCGGCCGTAAAGACAGGGGAGGGGAGACCCAGTACTTC.

Worth noting for this clonotype: Compared with germline, one end of the junction differs, possibly owing to a read error. This chain connects TRBV7-7 to TRBJ2-7; D call uncertain. Germline CDR1 and CDR2: SSHAT and FNYEAQ (reference sequence). The CDR3 runs to 14 residues. The CDR3 loop reads CASSKSPASYEQYF. The DNA for the CDR3 is TGTGCTAGCAGTAAGAGCCCCGCCTCCTACGAGCAGTACTTC.

This clonotype was seen only a few times. The rearrangement links TRBV9 to TRBJ2-1; D may match TRBD1 or TRBD2 (5 bases each). Deletions cut 3 bases from V and 0 bases from J, with 28 bases between. The CDR3 contains 21 residues. Per the germline V gene, CDR1 is SGDLS and CDR2 is YYNGEE. CDR3 DNA sequence: TGTGCCAGCAGCGGAATATCCGGGACGGAGCTCCCCAGAAGCTCCTACAATGAGCAGTTCTTC. It encodes CASSGISGTELPRSSYNEQFF. The variable domain in full, with the rest retrieved from reference TRBV9 and TRBJ2-1, is DSGVTQTPKHLITATGQRVTLRCSPRSGDLSVYWYQQSLDQGLQFLIQYYNGEERAKGNILERFSAQQFPDLHSELNLSSLELGDSALYFCASSGISGTELPRSSYNEQFFGPGTRLTVL.

This chain joins TRBV10-3 and TRBJ1-5; 7 positions match TRBD1. The junction had 5 bases not matched to a gene; V was cut back by 5 bases and J by 1 base. The CDR3 consists of 15 residues. CDR1 ENHRY and CDR2 SYGVKD come from the germline V gene. DNA of the CDR3: TGTGCCATCAGTTCACAGGGGCCCAGCAATCAGCCCCAGCATTTT. As protein: CAISSQGPSNQPQHF.

This clonotype was seen more than once but under ten times. The rearrangement uses TRBV5-1 and TRBJ2-1; TRBD2 matches at 7 bases. CDR3 length: 17 amino acids. CDR1 is SGHRS and CDR2 is YFSETQ in the germline V gene. The J segment lost 4 bases and the V segment lost 2 bases, leaving 12 bases of the junction unmatched. The CDR3 protein is CASSFFGELASYNEQFF. In DNA, the CDR3 is TGCGCCAGCAGCTTTTTCGGGGAACTAGCGAGTTACAATGAGCAGTTCTTC.

J is TRBJ2-1 and V is TRBV5-5; 11 bases agree with TRBD2. CDR1 and CDR2 (germline): SGHKS, YYEKEE (reference sequence). The trim removed 3 bases at V and 7 bases at J, leaving 12 bases unmatched. The CDR3 is 17 amino acids. The DNA of the CDR3 is TGTGCCAGCAGCTACTTGGGATCTAGCGGGAGGTTTAATGAGCAGTTCTTC. Its protein is CASSYLGSSGRFNEQFF.

This clonotype was seen only a few times. The chain couples TRBV7-8 to TRBJ2-5, with 10 bases identical to TRBD2. This CDR3 is built from 16 residues. Germline CDR1 reads SGHVS; CDR2 reads FQNEAQ. Losses at the gene ends were 4 bases for V and 5 bases for J; bases not matched to a gene: 10. The CDR3 DNA is TGTGCCAGCAGCTCCCCTAGCGGGAGAGGCGAGGAGACCCAGTACTTC. Protein sequence: CASSSPSGRGEETQYF.

This clonotype was seen ten or more times. The V gene is TRBV5-1, the J gene TRBJ2-1; 8 nucleotides agree with TRBD2. The germline V gene encodes CDR1 SGHRS and CDR2 YFSETQ. CDR3 length equals 15 residues. The V gene end was trimmed by 0 bases and the J gene end by 2 bases; junction bases not matched to a gene: 1. The CDR3, as DNA: TGCGCCAGCAGCTTGGCGGGACTAGCCTACAATGAGCAGTTCTTC. Protein: CASSLAGLAYNEQFF.

V and J are TRBV18 and TRBJ2-1, with unresolved D. Trimming took off 1 base at V and 5 bases at J, with 6 bases between the two ends. The germline V gene encodes CDR1 KGHSH and CDR2 LQKENI. The CDR3 extends over 13 amino acids. This CDR3 is CASSPLTHNEQFF. As DNA, the CDR3 is TGTGCCAGCTCACCACTCACTCACAATGAGCAGTTCTTC. The variable domain in full, completed from reference TRBV18 and TRBJ2-1, reads NAGVMQNPRHLVRRRGQEARLRCSPMKGHSHVYWYRQLPEEGLKFMVYLQKENIIDESGMPKERFSAEFPKEGPSILRIQQVVRGDSAAYFCASSPLTHNEQFFGPGTRLTVL.

The V and J genes are TRBV15 and TRBJ2-5; perhaps D is TRBD1 or TRBD2 (5 bases each). Germline CDR1 LNHNV, CDR2 YYDKDF (reference sequence). Trimming removed 0 bases at V and 9 bases at J, with 17 bases between. The CDR3 length is 15 residues. The DNA of the CDR3 is TGTGCCACCAGCAGAGATCAGCGGCCCGAAGGGGCCCAGTACTTC. It yields the protein CATSRDQRPEGAQYF.

This clonotype was detected only a few times. This rearrangement joins TRBV7-8 to TRBJ2-1; D is possibly TRBD2 (6 bases). Per germline, CDR1 SGHVS and CDR2 FQNEAQ. Trimming shortened V by 5 bases and J by 0 bases, and 14 bases separated the two germline ends. CDR3 size: 16 residues. The CDR3 spells CASSPTLRDSYNEQFF. As DNA, the CDR3 is TGTGCCAGCAGCCCCACTCTGCGGGACTCCTACAATGAGCAGTTCTTC.